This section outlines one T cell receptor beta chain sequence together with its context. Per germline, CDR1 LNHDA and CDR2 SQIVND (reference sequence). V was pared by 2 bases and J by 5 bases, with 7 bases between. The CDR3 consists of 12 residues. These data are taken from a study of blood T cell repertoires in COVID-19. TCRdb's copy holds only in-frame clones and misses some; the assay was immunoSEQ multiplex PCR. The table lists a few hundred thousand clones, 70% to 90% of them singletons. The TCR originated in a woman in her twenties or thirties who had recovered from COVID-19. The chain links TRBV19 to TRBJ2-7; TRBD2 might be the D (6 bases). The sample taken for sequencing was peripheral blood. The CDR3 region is CASSISGDEQYF. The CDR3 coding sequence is TGTGCCAGTAGTATATCGGGGGACGAGCAGTACTTC.